Given below is one TCR beta chain in context. Its antigen is not known. This entry comes from a study of T cell responses to AZD1222 COVID-19 vaccine. Study conclusions and caveats: No repertoire was sampled before or during the peak T cell response, only after it.

TCRdb keeps only in-frame clones here, not all; method: immunoSEQ multiplex PCR. This sample yields approximately 100,000 clones, of which over 90% are seen a single time; around 4.7% belongs to the top ten. CDR1 SGHRS and CDR2 YFSETQ come from the germline V gene. This CDR3 is built from 14 residues. Between the trimmed V and J ends, which lost 4 bases and 4 bases, there was a span of 15 bases. V and J are TRBV5-1 and TRBJ2-7; D may be TRBD1 or TRBD2 (6 bases each). This sample comprised peripheral blood, obtained on day 0 of AZD1222 vaccination. The TCR originated in an adult in good health. CDR3 protein: CASSNAGGGYEQYF. For the CDR3, the DNA is TGCGCCAGCAGCAATGCCGGAGGGGGTTACGAGCAGTACTTC.